These 19 T cell receptor beta chains were sequenced from one sample in a study of blood T cell repertoires in COVID-19. The assay was immunoSEQ multiplex PCR, and TCRdb's table has in-frame clones only and misses some. The table lists about 270,000 clones, 85% of them singletons. The sample taken for sequencing was peripheral blood. These receptor sequences come from a human donor in a cohort sampled during active COVID-19.

The chain couples TRBV7-2 to TRBJ2-5; 7 positions match TRBD2. This CDR3 region has 16 residues. Germline-derived CDR1 and CDR2 are SGHTA and FQGNSA. Trimming at V came to 5 bases and at J to 2 bases, leaving 11 bases not matched to a gene. DNA of the CDR3: TGTGCCAGCAGCCTGGGAAATGGGGGACTACAAGAGACCCAGTACTTC. This translates into CASSLGNGGLQETQYF.

The J gene is TRBJ2-2, the V gene TRBV7-2; D may be TRBD2 (5 bases). There are 16 residues in the CDR3. V lost 4 bases to trimming and J lost 5 bases, with 17 bases between them. The V gene's germline CDR1 is SGHTA and CDR2 FQGNSA. CDR3 sequence reads: CASSYNGGSLTGELFF. CDR3 sequence (DNA): TGTGCCAGCAGCTACAACGGAGGTTCTCTAACCGGGGAGCTGTTTTTT.

The chain has TRBV5-1 and TRBJ1-2; 9 bases match TRBD1. After removal of 0 bases from V and 7 bases from J, the junction contained 4 bases not matched to a gene. CDR3 length equals 14 residues. Germline assignment: CDR1 SGHRS and CDR2 YFSETQ. In nucleotides, the CDR3 is TGCGCCAGCAGCTTGGAGGGACAGGGTTCTGGCTACACCTTC. Amino acids: CASSLEGQGSGYTF.

The chain uses TRBV6-5 and TRBJ1-1, with TRBD1 matching over 7 bases. The J segment lost 7 bases and the V segment lost 5 bases, leaving 7 bases of the junction unmatched. Germline assignment: CDR1 MNHEY and CDR2 SVGAGI. The CDR3 runs 13 residues. The DNA of the CDR3 is TGTGCCAGCAGTATCGACAGGGTGGGTGAAGCTTTCTTT. As protein: CASSIDRVGEAFF.

The chain recombines TRBV5-1 with TRBJ1-4; D perhaps matches TRBD1 (5 bases). Deletions cut 0 bases from V and 7 bases from J, with 10 bases between. The length of the CDR3 is 14 residues. Germline CDR1 is SGHRS and CDR2 is YFSETQ. CDR3 sequence: CASSLEGRAEKLFF. The DNA of the CDR3 is TGCGCCAGCAGCTTGGAAGGCAGGGCTGAAAAACTGTTTTTT.

The chain is built from TRBV28 and TRBJ1-2; D remains ambiguous. V lost 5 bases and J lost 8, with 9 bases in between. Germline V gives CDR1 MDHEN, CDR2 SYDVKM. The CDR3 is made up of 11 amino acids. DNA for the CDR3: TGTGCCAGCAGTCCCACCAGGGGCTACACCTTC. This translates into CASSPTRGYTF.

The chain joins TRBV6-2 or TRBV6-3 to TRBJ2-7; D perhaps matches TRBD1 (5 bases). The CDR3 consists of 13 residues. The V end lost 5 bases, the J end lost 4 bases, and 12 bases lay between the germline ends. Germline CDR1 and CDR2: MNHEY and SVGEGT. CDR3 bases: TGTGCCAGCAGTCCCACCCAGGGATACGAGCAGTACTTC. Residues: CASSPTQGYEQYF.

The rearrangement uses TRBV27 and TRBJ2-1; 7 bases align to TRBD1. The CDR3 has 15 amino acids. V was pared by 2 bases and J by 4 bases, with 5 bases of the junction left unmatched. Germline-derived CDR1 and CDR2 are MNHEY and SMNVEV (reference sequence). CDR3 amino acids: CASSLRTGGYNEQFF. The CDR3 region has the DNA TGTGCCAGCAGTTTAAGGACAGGCGGTTACAATGAGCAGTTCTTC.

This chain links TRBV5-5 with TRBJ2-3; 12 nucleotides match TRBD2. The CDR3 runs 15 residues. The junction had 3 bases not matched to a gene; V was cut back by 4 bases and J by 3 bases. The germline V gene encodes CDR1 SGHKS and CDR2 YYEKEE (reference sequence). The CDR3 here is CASSQTSGRTDTQYF. The CDR3 bases are TGTGCCAGCAGCCAAACTAGCGGGAGGACAGATACGCAGTATTTT.

V and J are TRBV3-1 (or the pseudogene TRBV3-2) and TRBJ2-1; TRBD2 matches 10 bases. Trimming removed 2 bases from V and 6 bases from J; junction bases left unmatched: 1. The CDR3 runs 14 residues. Germline assignment: CDR1 LGHDT and CDR2 YNNKEL (reference sequence). The CDR3 region is CASSQLAGVNEQFF. CDR3 in DNA: TGTGCCAGCAGCCAACTAGCGGGAGTCAATGAGCAGTTCTTC.

This clone was seen a handful of times. The chain couples TRBV29-1 to TRBJ1-1, with 7 nucleotides matching TRBD1. The germline gives CDR1 SQVTM, CDR2 ANQGSEA. The CDR3 is 12 residues long. The V and J ends lost 7 bases and 11 bases, in that order; junction bases with no gene match: 13. This CDR3 is CSDVGATGEAFF. DNA of the CDR3: TGCAGCGACGTAGGGGCAACAGGGGAGGCTTTCTTT.

V usage is TRBV15 and J usage is TRBJ2-3, with D possibly being TRBD2 (6 bases). CDR1 LNHNV and CDR2 YYDKDF come from the germline V gene (reference sequence). The V end lost 1 base, the J end lost 3 bases, and 17 bases lay between the germline ends. CDR3 size: 17 residues. This CDR3 reads CATSRGELAHPTDTQYF. CDR3 bases: TGTGCCACCAGCAGAGGAGAACTAGCCCACCCTACAGATACGCAGTATTTT. The full variable domain, in which reference TRBV15 and TRBJ2-3 provide the parts outside the CDR3, is DAMVIQNPRYQVTQFGKPVTLSCSQTLNHNVMYWYQQKSSQAPKLLFHYYDKDFNNEADTPDNFQSRRPNTSFCFLDIRSPGLGDTAMYLCATSRGELAHPTDTQYFGPGTRLTVL.

The rearrangement uses TRBV9 and TRBJ2-5, with D possibly TRBD2 on 6 matching bases. Between the trimmed V and J ends, which lost 3 bases and 5 bases, there was a span of 11 bases. Germline loops: CDR1 SGDLS, CDR2 YYNGEE. This CDR3 is 13 amino acids long. CDR3 residues: CASSAQAGETQYF. As DNA, the CDR3 is TGTGCCAGCAGCGCGCAGGCGGGGGAGACCCAGTACTTC.

Points on this clone: The same CDR3 is also encoded by other DNA sequences in this sample. This chain connects TRBV4-1 to TRBJ2-7, with TRBD1 as a possible D gene (5 bases). V lost 3 bases to trimming and J lost 7 bases, with 25 bases between them. CDR3 length: 17 amino acids. Per germline, CDR1 MGHRA and CDR2 YSYEKL. The chain's CDR3 is CASSHFGRQLAGYEQYF. In DNA, the CDR3 is TGCGCCAGCAGCCACTTTGGTCGACAGTTAGCCGGCTATGAGCAGTACTTC.

This clone has a handful of counts. The chain carries TRBV9 and TRBJ2-2; 7 bases agree with TRBD1. V was clipped by 3 bases and J by 7 bases; unmatched bases: 6. The CDR3 loop spans 14 amino acids. The germline gives CDR1 SGDLS, CDR2 YYNGEE. CDR3 DNA: TGTGCCAGCAGCGCCACAGGGGTCAACGGGGAGCTGTTTTTT. It encodes CASSATGVNGELFF.

The V gene is TRBV3-1 (or the pseudogene TRBV3-2), the J gene TRBJ1-1; unclear D gene. The V end was cut by 0 bases, the J end by 5 bases, with 10 bases between. Germline CDR1 LGHDT, CDR2 YNNKEL (reference sequence). This CDR3 is built from 14 residues. The DNA of the CDR3 is TGTGCCAGCAGCCAAGAGAGTAGTCGGACTGAAGCTTTCTTT. This translates into CASSQESSRTEAFF.

The rearrangement links TRBV5-1 to TRBJ2-2, with 10 positions matching TRBD2. This CDR3 comprises 18 residues. The germline gives CDR1 SGHRS, CDR2 YFSETQ. V gave up 5 bases and J gave up 0 bases; unmatched junction bases: 10. CDR3 amino acids: CASRAGTSVPANTGELFF. The DNA of the CDR3 is TGCGCCAGCAGAGCCGGGACTAGCGTACCCGCGAACACCGGGGAGCTGTTTTTT.

This clone was seen only once. The chain is built from TRBV3-1 (or the pseudogene TRBV3-2) and TRBJ1-6; D may be TRBD1 (5 bases). The germline V gene encodes CDR1 LGHDT and CDR2 YNNKEL (reference sequence). The CDR3 has 15 residues. Trimming cost V 1 base and J 13 bases, with 17 bases left between them. Here the CDR3 reads CASSQVGTRSGPLHF. CDR3 coding DNA: TGTGCCAGCAGCCAAGTGGGGACGAGGAGCGGGCCCCTCCACTTT.

The J gene is TRBJ1-3, the V gene TRBV30; TRBD1 aligns across 7 bases. Germline V gene lookup returns CDR1 GTSNPN and CDR2 SVGIG (reference sequence). J was trimmed by 3 bases and V by 3 bases; bases with no gene match: 2. The CDR3 totals 13 residues. In DNA form, the CDR3 reads TGTGCCTGGAGCGGGACAGATGGAAACACCATATATTTT. Its translation is CAWSGTDGNTIYF. Complete variable domain (other parts from reference TRBV30 and TRBJ1-3): SQTIHQWPATLVQPVGSPLSLECTVEGTSNPNLYWYRQAAGRGLQLLFYSVGIGQISSEVPQNLSASRPQDRQFILSSKKLLLSDSGFYLCAWSGTDGNTIYFGEGSWLTVV.